This TCR beta chain was captured in a study of CD8+ T cells in alopecia areata listed by TCRdb under 2018. Context from the whole study: Treated patients were enrolled in an open-label pilot trial of oral tofacitinib, 5 to 10 mg twice daily, for moderate-to-severe alopecia areata. Scalp tissue and sorted CD4+ and CD8+ peripheral blood T cells from patchy and totalis/universalis alopecia areata patients and from healthy controls were covered by human TCRbeta sequencing. The study used high-throughput TCRbeta sequencing to examine T cell clonal expansion in alopecia areata, in both the C3H/HeJ mouse model and human patients. Tofacitinib was administered for 6 to 18 months, and 6 months of follow-up off drug were then conducted to assess delayed response and recurrence. TCRbeta CDR3 regions were amplified by immunoSEQ multiplex PCR with 35 Vbeta forward and 13 Jbeta reverse primers. Disease severity in treated patients was measured with the SALT score, which quantifies the percentage of affected scalp surface area. Patients on tofacitinib were biopsied at baseline and after 4 and 24 weeks of treatment, and several of the patients also had a later scalp biopsy. The RNA source kit depended on sample type: the PAXgene miRNA kit for fixed scalp, the miRNeasy kit for PBMCs, and the RNeasy kit for mouse skin. Scalp clonality was compared across normal scalp (n=4), patchy alopecia areata scalp (n=8), and alopecia totalis/universalis scalp (n=8). The full study reports these points: During tofacitinib treatment, many expanded lesional clones remained in scalp and blood, and this persistence may partly explain relapse after treatment is stopped. Lesional scalp, especially in alopecia totalis/universalis, showed higher clonality and more expanded CD8+ clones than normal scalp, suggesting antigenic drive. Because the treated cohort was small and had just a single nonresponder, larger studies are needed to establish links between baseline CD8+ expansion and response. Scalp TCR repertoire analysis is complicated because resident alphabeta T cells in normal human skin are also sequenced, whereas mouse skin is dominated by gammadelta T cells. Scalp clonality and the number of expanded CD8+ clones among the top 100 scalp clones were significantly decreased by tofacitinib. Compared with mice, TCR sequences shared between patients were less clear, possibly partly because of HLA diversity across the patient population.

At the junction V is shortened by 5 bases and J by 4 bases, with 9 bases in between. CDR1 and CDR2 were assigned from the germline V gene (reference sequence) as SEHNR and FQNEAQ. Taken from cysteine to phenylalanine, the CDR3 has 13 residues. Only the CDR3 region is kept as DNA, spanning 39 bases read in frame from base 1. Concerning this clone: The clone's antigen remains unknown. No base quality values were provided; no much bigger clone lies one nucleotide off.

The library relied on the immunoSEQ multiplex PCR assay. RNA was extracted from all samples and reverse transcribed into cDNA, which served as template for TCR sequencing. SuperScript III was used to make first-strand cDNA, primed with a 2:1 mix of oligo-dT and random hexamers. A synthetic immune receptor repertoire was used to gauge amplification bias, and whatever bias remained was removed computationally. On the authors' methods: Raw reads were preprocessed to remove errors, and CDR3 was defined according to IMGT conventions as the region from the conserved cysteine to phenylalanine. To get clonality, Shannon entropy was normalized by log2 of the number of productive unique TCRs and the result was subtracted from 1. CD4 or CD8 identity of scalp clones was inferred by cross-referencing scalp TCRbeta sequences with sorted blood CD4 and CD8 repertoires. TCRdb obtained this table from immuneACCESS and retained in-frame rearrangements with V and J assigned. These tables miss some clones; where compared with another copy, unresolved V genes account for less than half of the shortfall, and the remainder is unexplained. V, J and clone size are taken as reported in that table, and D and trimming were inferred from the DNA itself. The sample contains around 300,000 clones, roughly 63% of them found a single time. The ten top clones hold about 0.88% of the sample.

The label giving this sample's treatment or condition can be read as: oral pan-JAK inhibitor, 5-10 mg twice daily. Lesional scalp punch biopsies and peripheral blood were collected from alopecia areata patients. PBMCs were isolated by density centrifugation and stained for CD3, CD4 and CD8, after which CD4+ and CD8+ T cells were sorted on a FACSAria. The rearrangement combines TRBV7-9 with TRBJ1-5; D gene: possibly TRBD1, on 5 matching bases. The sequenced sample was CD4+ T cells sorted from blood, obtained around week 53, from a patient treated with tofacitinib. The TCR comes from a human donor with alopecia areata. CDR3 loop: CASSRGGNQPQHF. DNA sequence: TGTGCCAGCAGCCGCGGGGGGAATCAGCCCCAGCATTTT.